This is a list of T cell receptor beta chains from one sample in a study of patients and donors after allogeneic stem cell transplantation. MiXCR was run by TCRdb on the RT-PCR reads, yielding one entry per CDR3 protein. The sample records about 150,000 distinct CDR3 sequences, roughly 22% being singletons. Sequenced input: blood, either unsorted or a sorted T cell fraction (not recorded which). The receptors come from a human donor who was either an allogeneic HSCT recipient or a stem cell or donor lymphocyte infusion donor (not recorded which). It is not recorded whose cells these are; they may come from a transplant donor. Each CDR3 is given with its conserved first and last residue. Size is omitted from some rows. Given values are once, few, many or a class for expanded clones.

. | TRBV9 | CASSSRVREKLFF
. | TRBV5-1 | CASSLEGLWRETQYF
. | TRBV12-3/TRBV12-4 | CASSPRGGDTQYF
. | TRBV7-8 | CASRLEVWGKDYSYNEQFF
. | TRBV7-2 | CASSLVYGFTEAFF
many | TRBV7-9 | CASSEGSPETQYF
few | TRBV4-3 | CASSQTTYSSYNEQFF
. | TRBV7-8 | CASSLGGVPGKPQHF
few | TRBV20-1 | CSARDRWGEAFF
few | TRBV7-2 | CASSFRLTSTDTQYF
once | TRBV7-9 | CASSTQYNEQFF
few | TRBV4-1 | CASSQDALALNTEAFF
few | TRBV20-1 | CSARVTQGWNTEAFF
. | TRBV5-6 | CASSWEGNEQYF
many | TRBV20-1 | CSASPGPNQPQHF
. | TRBV5-1 | CASSTVTDRYNEQFF
many | TRBV12-3/TRBV12-4 | CASSFGEQFF
. | TRBV20-1 | CSADSGPAYNEQFF
few | TRBV14 | CASSQVRGARDPYGYTF
. | TRBV5-1 | CASSEGLAGGTDTQHF
. | TRBV19 | CASSSSGTLEGGYTF
. | TRBV7-9 | CASGPPGQNYEQYF
few | TRBV7-2 | CASSALRTGEAYGYTF
. | TRBV12-3/TRBV12-4 | CASSWDSGVSYNEQFF
. | TRBV4-3 | CASSQGQGRTDTQYF
. | TRBV18 | CASSPTVTNYGYTF
. | TRBV20-1 | CSATLAGVPDTQYF
. | TRBV6-5 | CASMVSSGNQETQYF
many | TRBV5-1 | CASSIDRETEAFF
. | TRBV10-2 | CASSESDPGVQPQHF
. | TRBV7-2 | CASSLVWGTGELFF
few | TRBV27 | CASSLNGDIGYTF
. | TRBV27 | CASSPWAGGETQYF
. | TRBV12-3/TRBV12-4 | CASSSEGGRTEAFF
few | TRBV7-9 | CASSFQAYEQYF
. | TRBV12-3/TRBV12-4 | CASSSFSGTQYF
few | TRBV7-2 | CASSWRSGQGTNQPQHF
few | TRBV5-1 | CASSFQGQGSTTNEKLFF
few | TRBV7-2 | CASSLAGALQPQHF
. | TRBV10-3 | CAISDPQAARYEQYF
. | TRBV13 | CASSERRTNTDTQYF
few | TRBV12-3/TRBV12-4 | CASSFGGQEETQYF
. | TRBV20-1 | CSVLGAGLAVQETQYF
. | TRBV10-3 | CAISEIQESYEQYF
. | TRBV29-1 | CSVVIGTSSYEQYF
few | TRBV6-2/TRBV6-3 | CASSYISGSGTDTQYF